This T cell receptor beta chain comes out of a study of blood T cell repertoires in COVID-19. Study background: COVID-19 samples collected from the United States, Italy and Spain covered acute and convalescent phases. T cells, B-cell-depleted T cells, or PBMCs supplied cDNA or gDNA.

In the authors' workflow: Reference gene primers were amplified, and this amplification served to estimate nucleated cell counts. Produced via immunoSEQ multiplex PCR; TCRdb's table is partial and in-frame only. That table supplies the V and J calls and clone size; D and trimming were determined from the DNA. Here the sample spans tens of thousands of clones, about 85% being singletons. This sequence was found in an elderly man with acute or convalescent COVID-19. Input material: peripheral blood.

The CDR3 sequence: CSVAPLLAGGEQFF. DNA for the CDR3: TGCAGCGTTGCACCCTTACTAGCGGGCGGGGAGCAGTTCTTC. This chain connects TRBV29-1 to TRBJ2-1; 9 nucleotides agree with TRBD2. Unmatched junction bases numbered 11, after V lost 4 bases and J lost 10 bases. The CDR3 spans 14 residues. From germline, CDR1 is SQVTM and CDR2 ANQGSEA.